One T cell receptor (beta chain) is described in this entry. The CDR3 loop spans 13 amino acids. Germline values: CDR1 SGHDN, CDR2 FVKESK. J was trimmed by 5 bases and V by 5 bases; bases with no gene match: 4. The sample originates from a study of cytomegalovirus exposure and HLA in healthy donors. Clones were read by immunoSEQ multiplex PCR, and TCRdb kept only the in-frame ones, dropping some. The sample contains around 71,000 clones, roughly 94% of which appear only once. The sequence came from a man between 18 and 29 years old in good health and CMV-seropositive. The V and J genes are TRBV14 and TRBJ2-5, with 8 bases identical to TRBD1. Specimen: PBMCs. The chain's CDR3 is CASSGQGQETQYF. CDR3 sequence (DNA): TGTGCCAGCAGCGGACAGGGACAGGAGACCCAGTACTTC.